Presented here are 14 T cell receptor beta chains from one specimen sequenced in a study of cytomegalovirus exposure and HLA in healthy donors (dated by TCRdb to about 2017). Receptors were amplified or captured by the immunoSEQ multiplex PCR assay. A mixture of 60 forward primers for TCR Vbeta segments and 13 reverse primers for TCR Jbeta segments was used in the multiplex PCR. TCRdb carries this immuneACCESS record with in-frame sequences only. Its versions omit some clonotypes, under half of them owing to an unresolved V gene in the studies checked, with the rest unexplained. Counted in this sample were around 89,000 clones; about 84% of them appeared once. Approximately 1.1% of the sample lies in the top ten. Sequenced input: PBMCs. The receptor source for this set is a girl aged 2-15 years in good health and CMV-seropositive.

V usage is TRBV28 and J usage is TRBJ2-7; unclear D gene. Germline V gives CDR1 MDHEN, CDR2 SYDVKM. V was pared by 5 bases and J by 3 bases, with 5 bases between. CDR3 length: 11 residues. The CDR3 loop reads CASSPLYEQYF. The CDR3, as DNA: TGTGCCAGCAGTCCCCTCTACGAGCAGTACTTC.

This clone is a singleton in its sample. Written as DNA, the CDR3 is TGCGCCAGCAGCTTGGCCAAAACTAGCGGGTCGGGTGAGACCCAGTACTTC. As protein: CASSLAKTSGSGETQYF. The chain links TRBV5-1 to TRBJ2-5; 9 bases line up with TRBD2. Germline V gene lookup returns CDR1 SGHRS and CDR2 YFSETQ. The V segment lost 0 bases and the J segment 5 bases; nucleotides outside the gene matches: 11. CDR3 length: 17 amino acids. The whole variable domain, remainder taken from reference TRBV5-1 and TRBJ2-5, is KAGVTQTPRYLIKTRGQQVTLSCSPISGHRSVSWYQQTPGQGLQFLFEYFSETQRNKGNFPGRFSGRQFSNSRSEMNVSTLELGDSALYLCASSLAKTSGSGETQYFGPGTRLLVL.

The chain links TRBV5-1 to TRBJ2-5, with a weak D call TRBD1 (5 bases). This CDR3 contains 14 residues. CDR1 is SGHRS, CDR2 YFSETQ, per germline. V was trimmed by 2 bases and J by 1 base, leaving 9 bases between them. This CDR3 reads CASSFEQVQETQYF. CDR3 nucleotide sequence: TGCGCCAGCAGCTTTGAACAGGTCCAAGAGACCCAGTACTTC.

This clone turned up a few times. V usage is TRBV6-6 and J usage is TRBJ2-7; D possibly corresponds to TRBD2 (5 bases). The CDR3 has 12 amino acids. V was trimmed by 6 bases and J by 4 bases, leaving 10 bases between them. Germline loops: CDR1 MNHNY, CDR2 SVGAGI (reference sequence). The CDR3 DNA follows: TGTGCCAGCAGGACGGGGAATTACGAGCAGTACTTC. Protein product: CASRTGNYEQYF.

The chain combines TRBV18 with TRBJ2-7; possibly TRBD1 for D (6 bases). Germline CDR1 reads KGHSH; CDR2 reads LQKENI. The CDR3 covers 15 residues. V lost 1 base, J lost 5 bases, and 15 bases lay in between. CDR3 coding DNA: TGTGCCAGCTCACCACGAACAGGGACCAGGGACGAGCAGTACTTC. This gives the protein CASSPRTGTRDEQYF.

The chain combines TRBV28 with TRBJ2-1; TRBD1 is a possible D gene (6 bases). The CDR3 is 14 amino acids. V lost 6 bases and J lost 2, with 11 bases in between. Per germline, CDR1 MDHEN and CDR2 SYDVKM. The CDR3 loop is CASSIDRTYNEQFF. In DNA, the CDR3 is TGTGCCAGCAGCATAGACAGGACCTACAATGAGCAGTTCTTC. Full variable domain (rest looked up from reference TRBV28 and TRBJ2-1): DVKVTQSSRYLVKRTGEKVFLECVQDMDHENMFWYRQDPGLGLRLIYFSYDVKMKEKGDIPEGYSVSREKKERFSLILESASTNQTSMYLCASSIDRTYNEQFFGPGTRLTVL.

The CDR3 nucleotides read TGTGCCAGCAGTTACTCCCACAGTCGAGCCAAAAACATTCAGTACTTC. Encoded protein: CASSYSHSRAKNIQYF. This chain links TRBV6-5 with TRBJ2-4; D unclear. This CDR3 spans 16 amino acids. Trimming took 0 bases from V and 0 from J, leaving 9 bases between them. CDR1 MNHEY and CDR2 SVGAGI come from the germline V gene.

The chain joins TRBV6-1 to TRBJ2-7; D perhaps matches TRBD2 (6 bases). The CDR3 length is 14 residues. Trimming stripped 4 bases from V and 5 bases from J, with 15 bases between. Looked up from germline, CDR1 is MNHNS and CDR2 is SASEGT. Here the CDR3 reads CASSGNRLVHEQYF. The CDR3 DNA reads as TGTGCCAGCAGTGGGAATCGACTAGTCCACGAGCAGTACTTC.

The chain's CDR3 is CASSYQNTEAFF. The CDR3, as DNA: TGTGCCAGCAGTTACCAGAACACTGAAGCTTTCTTT. The V call is TRBV6-6, the J call TRBJ1-1; D not certain. Germline V gene data show CDR1 as MNHNY and CDR2 as SVGAGI (reference sequence). This CDR3 has 12 residues. V lost 2 bases, J lost 1 base, and 2 bases lay in between.

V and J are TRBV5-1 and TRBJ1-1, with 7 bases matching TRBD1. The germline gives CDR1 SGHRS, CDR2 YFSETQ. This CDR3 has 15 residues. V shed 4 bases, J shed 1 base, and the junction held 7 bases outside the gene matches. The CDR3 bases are TGCGCCAGCAGCGTGGCGGGACAGACGAACACTGAAGCTTTCTTT. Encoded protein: CASSVAGQTNTEAFF.

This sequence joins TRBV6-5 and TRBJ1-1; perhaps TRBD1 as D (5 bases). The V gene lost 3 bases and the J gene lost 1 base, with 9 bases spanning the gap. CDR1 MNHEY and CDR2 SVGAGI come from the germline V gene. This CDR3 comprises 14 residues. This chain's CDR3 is CASSYKGPNTEAFF. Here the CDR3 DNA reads TGTGCCAGCAGTTATAAGGGGCCGAACACTGAAGCTTTCTTT.

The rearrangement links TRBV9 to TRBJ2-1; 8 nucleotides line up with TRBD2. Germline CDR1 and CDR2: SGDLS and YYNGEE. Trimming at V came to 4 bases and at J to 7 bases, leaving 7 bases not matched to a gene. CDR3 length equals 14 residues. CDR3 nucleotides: TGTGCCAGCAGCTCTCAAGTAGCGGGGAATGAGCAGTTCTTC. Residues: CASSSQVAGNEQFF. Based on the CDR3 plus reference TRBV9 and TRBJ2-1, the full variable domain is DSGVTQTPKHLITATGQRVTLRCSPRSGDLSVYWYQQSLDQGLQFLIQYYNGEERAKGNILERFSAQQFPDLHSELNLSSLELGDSALYFCASSSQVAGNEQFFGPGTRLTVL.

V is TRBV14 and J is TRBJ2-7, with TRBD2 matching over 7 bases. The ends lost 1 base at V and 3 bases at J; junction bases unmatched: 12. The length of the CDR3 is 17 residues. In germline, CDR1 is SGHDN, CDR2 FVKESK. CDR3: CASSQGIQTAGFYEQYF. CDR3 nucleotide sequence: TGTGCCAGCAGCCAAGGGATTCAGACAGCGGGGTTCTACGAGCAGTACTTC.

Here the CDR3 DNA reads TGTGCCAGCAGAGAACAGGGGGCAATTGGAAACACCATATATTTT. Translating it yields CASREQGAIGNTIYF. The chain carries TRBV6-5 and TRBJ1-3; 9 bases align to TRBD1. CDR1 MNHEY and CDR2 SVGAGI come from the germline V gene. J was trimmed by 3 bases and V by 6 bases; bases with no gene match: 6. This CDR3 comprises 15 residues.